Listed below are T cell receptor beta chains from one sample, sequenced in a study of T cell responses to AZD1222 COVID-19 vaccine. Profiled with immunoSEQ multiplex PCR; TCRdb holds only in-frame clones, not every one. This table has 150,000 to 200,000 clones, 90% appearing once. Here the sequenced sample was peripheral blood, taken on day 0 of AZD1222 vaccination. The receptor source for this set is an adult in good health. The CDR3 runs from the conserved cysteine through the conserved F or W. The D gene is left open where the match is weak. Size is stated for part of the rows, as once, few or many counts, or as a class when the clone is expanded.

j_call clone_size v_call d_call cdr3_length cdr3_aa cdr3_nt
TRBJ2-3 - TRBV18 TRBD1 16 CASSPPTTGGKDTQYF TGTGCCAGCTCACCACCGACAACAGGGGGCAAAGATACGCAGTATTTT
TRBJ1-2 once TRBV19 TRBD1 16 CASSISRTGGGYGYTF TGTGCCAGTAGTATCTCTCGGACAGGGGGCGGCTATGGCTACACCTTC
TRBJ2-5 few TRBV3-1/TRBV3-2 TRBD2 16 CASSPRLARGGETQYF TGTGCCAGCAGCCCTCGACTAGCCCGGGGAGGAGAGACCCAGTACTTC
TRBJ2-7 once TRBV6-5 - 15 CASSYSREAVYEQYF TGTGCCAGCAGTTACTCGAGGGAGGCGGTTTACGAGCAGTACTTC
TRBJ2-1 - TRBV4-3 TRBD2 20 CASSQDPSSGGALWPREQFF TGCGCCAGCAGCCAAGATCCCAGTAGCGGGGGGGCCCTCTGGCCAAGGGAGCAGTTCTTC
TRBJ1-6 - TRBV14 - 17 CASSQDLGAPWDSPLHF TGTGCCAGCAGCCAAGATTTGGGAGCTCCATGGGATTCACCCCTCCACTTT
TRBJ1-2 few TRBV5-4 - 14 CASSLDRGSGGYTF TGTGCCAGCAGCTTGGACCGGGGCTCGGGAGGCTACACCTTC
TRBJ1-2 - TRBV13 TRBD1 14 CASSFETGNYGYTF TGTGCCAGCAGCTTTGAGACAGGGAACTATGGCTACACCTTC
TRBJ1-1 - TRBV28 - 11 CASSIDTEAFF TGTGCCAGCAGTATCGACACTGAAGCTTTCTTT
TRBJ1-6 - TRBV14 - 16 CASSQDESSYNSPLHF TGTGCCAGCAGCCAAGATGAATCCAGCTATAATTCACCCCTCCACTTT
TRBJ2-7 - TRBV21-1 - 16 CASSKSPGHFWAEQYF TGTGCCAGCAGCAAATCCCCGGGACACTTCTGGGCCGAGCAGTACTTC
TRBJ1-1 - TRBV7-9 - 13 CASSSVANTEAFF TGTGCCAGCAGCTCGGTGGCGAACACTGAAGCTTTCTTT
TRBJ2-2 - TRBV11-3 - 13 CASRPARDGELFF TGTGCCAGCAGGCCTGCTCGGGACGGGGAGCTGTTTTTT
TRBJ2-2 - TRBV27 TRBD1 15 CASSLLGQGAGELFF TGTGCCAGCAGTTTATTGGGACAGGGGGCCGGGGAGCTGTTTTTT
TRBJ2-7 - TRBV15 - 14 CATSRAKGSYEQYF TGTGCCACCAGCAGGGCTAAAGGGTCGTACGAGCAGTACTTC
TRBJ2-1 - TRBV4-3 TRBD1 15 CASSQTGGSYNEQFF TGCGCCAGCAGCCAGACAGGGGGATCCTACAATGAGCAGTTCTTC
TRBJ2-3 - TRBV10-3 TRBD2 16 CAISRSGGALTDTQYF TGTGCCATCAGCCGTAGCGGGGGCGCACTCACAGATACGCAGTATTTT
TRBJ2-1 - TRBV11-3 TRBD1 12 CASSGQGNEQFF TGTGCCAGCAGCGGACAGGGGAATGAGCAGTTCTTC
TRBJ2-3 - TRBV11-2 - 13 CASSLDLPDTQYF TGTGCCAGCAGCTTAGATTTGCCAGATACGCAGTATTTT
TRBJ2-1 - TRBV29-1 - 16 CSVLQGLSGAGDEQFF TGCAGCGTTCTCCAAGGCCTTTCGGGGGCCGGGGATGAGCAGTTCTTC
TRBJ1-1 - TRBV5-1 - 16 CASSLPADSINTEAFF TGCGCCAGCAGCTTACCAGCGGACAGTATCAACACTGAAGCTTTCTTT
TRBJ2-3 once TRBV3-1/TRBV3-2 - 17 CASSQDSRIELPDTQYF TGTGCCAGCAGCCAAGATAGCCGTATCGAGCTCCCAGATACGCAGTATTTT
TRBJ2-3 - TRBV21-1 - 16 CASSKGISWSTDTQYF TGTGCCAGCAGCAAAGGTATCAGCTGGAGCACAGATACGCAGTATTTT
TRBJ2-5 - TRBV27 TRBD1 15 CASSLALGQQETQYF TGTGCCAGCAGCTTAGCCCTGGGACAGCAAGAGACCCAGTACTTC
TRBJ1-4 - TRBV5-4 - 13 CASSSGPDEKLFF TGTGCCAGCAGCTCCGGACCTGATGAAAAACTGTTTTTT
TRBJ2-3 - TRBV10-3 - 15 CAISEGVLGTDTQYF TGTGCCATCAGTGAAGGAGTTCTGGGAACAGATACGCAGTATTTT
TRBJ1-6 - TRBV25-1 TRBD1 17 CASSDEGRGSYNSPLHF TGTGCCAGCAGTGATGAGGGCAGGGGGTCCTATAATTCACCCCTCCACTTT
TRBJ2-7 - TRBV29-1 - 15 CSVEDPGAAPGEQYF TGCAGCGTTGAAGATCCCGGGGCGGCACCTGGCGAGCAGTACTTC
TRBJ2-1 - TRBV21-1 - 11 CASSKFHEQFF TGTGCCAGCAGCAAATTCCATGAGCAGTTCTTC
TRBJ2-4 - TRBV14 - 12 CASSQVWNIQYF TGTGCCAGCAGCCAAGTGTGGAACATTCAGTACTTC
TRBJ2-6 - TRBV7-2 - 13 CASSLGGANVLTF TGTGCCAGCAGCTTGGGTGGGGCCAACGTCCTGACTTTC